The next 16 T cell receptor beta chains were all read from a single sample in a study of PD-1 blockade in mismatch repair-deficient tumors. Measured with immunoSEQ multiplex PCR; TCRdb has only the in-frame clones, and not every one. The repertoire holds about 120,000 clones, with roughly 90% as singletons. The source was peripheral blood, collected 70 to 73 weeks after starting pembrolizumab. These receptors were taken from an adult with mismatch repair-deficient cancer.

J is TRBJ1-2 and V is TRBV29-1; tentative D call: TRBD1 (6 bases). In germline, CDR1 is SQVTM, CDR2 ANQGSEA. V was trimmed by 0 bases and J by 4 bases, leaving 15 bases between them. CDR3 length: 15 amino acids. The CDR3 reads CSVEDYSQGSYGYTF. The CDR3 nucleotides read TGCAGCGTTGAAGATTATTCACAGGGAAGCTATGGCTACACCTTC.

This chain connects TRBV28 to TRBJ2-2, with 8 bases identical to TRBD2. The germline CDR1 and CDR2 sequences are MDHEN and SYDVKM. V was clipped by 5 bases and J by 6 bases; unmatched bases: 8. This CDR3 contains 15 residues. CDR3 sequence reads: CASSPWIAGPGELFF. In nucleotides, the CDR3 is TGTGCCAGCAGTCCTTGGATAGCGGGACCCGGGGAGCTGTTTTTT.

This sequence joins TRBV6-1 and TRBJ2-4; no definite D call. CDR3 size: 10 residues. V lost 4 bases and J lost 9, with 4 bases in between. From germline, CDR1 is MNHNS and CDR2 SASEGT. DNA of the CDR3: TGTGCCAGCAGTGGGGGCATTCAGTACTTC. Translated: CASSGGIQYF.

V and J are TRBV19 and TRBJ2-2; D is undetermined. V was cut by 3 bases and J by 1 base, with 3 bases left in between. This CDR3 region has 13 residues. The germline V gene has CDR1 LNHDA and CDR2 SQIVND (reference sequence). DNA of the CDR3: TGTGCCAGTAGTATGATGAACACCGGGGAGCTGTTTTTT. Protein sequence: CASSMMNTGELFF.

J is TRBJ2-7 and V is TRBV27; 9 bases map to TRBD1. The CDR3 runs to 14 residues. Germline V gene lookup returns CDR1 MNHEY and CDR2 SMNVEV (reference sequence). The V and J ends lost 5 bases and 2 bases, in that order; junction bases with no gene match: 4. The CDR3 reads CASSLGTGPYEQYF. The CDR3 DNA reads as TGTGCCAGCAGTCTGGGGACAGGGCCCTACGAGCAGTACTTC.

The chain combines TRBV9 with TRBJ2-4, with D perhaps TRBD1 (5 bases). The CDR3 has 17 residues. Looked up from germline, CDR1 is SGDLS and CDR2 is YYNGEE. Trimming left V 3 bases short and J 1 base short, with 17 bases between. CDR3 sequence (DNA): TGTGCCAGCAGCGAGGGCCTGGGGCCTGGGGCCAAAAACATTCAGTACTTC. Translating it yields CASSEGLGPGAKNIQYF.

The CDR3 region has the DNA TGTGCCACCAGCAGAGGTTCCACAGGGGCAGCCTACGAGCAGTACTTC. It translates to CATSRGSTGAAYEQYF. The chain recombines TRBV15 with TRBJ2-7; 7 bases match TRBD1. J gave up 2 bases and V 1 base, and 8 bases lay outside the gene matches. Germline V gene lookup returns CDR1 LNHNV and CDR2 YYDKDF (reference sequence). The CDR3 length is 16 residues.

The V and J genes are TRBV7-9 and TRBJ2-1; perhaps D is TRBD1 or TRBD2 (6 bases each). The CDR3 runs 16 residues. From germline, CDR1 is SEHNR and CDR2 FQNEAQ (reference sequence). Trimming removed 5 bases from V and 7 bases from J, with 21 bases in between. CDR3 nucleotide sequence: TGTGCCAGCAGCCAACCACTAGGAGGGGGTTGGAATGAGCAGTTCTTC. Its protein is CASSQPLGGGWNEQFF.

The CDR3 DNA follows: TGTGCCAGTAGTATAGCCGTCAATGAGCAGTTCTTC. This translates into CASSIAVNEQFF. The V and J genes are TRBV19 and TRBJ2-1, with D uncertain. Trimming took 1 base from V and 6 from J, leaving 4 bases between them. Germline assignment: CDR1 LNHDA and CDR2 SQIVND (reference sequence). CDR3 length: 12 amino acids.

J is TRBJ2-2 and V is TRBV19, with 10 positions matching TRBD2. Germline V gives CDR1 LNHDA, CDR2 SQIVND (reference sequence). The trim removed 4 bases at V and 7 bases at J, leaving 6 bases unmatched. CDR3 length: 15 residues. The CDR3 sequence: CASSNKGLASGELFF. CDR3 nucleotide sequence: TGTGCCAGTAGTAATAAGGGACTAGCGAGCGGGGAGCTGTTTTTT.

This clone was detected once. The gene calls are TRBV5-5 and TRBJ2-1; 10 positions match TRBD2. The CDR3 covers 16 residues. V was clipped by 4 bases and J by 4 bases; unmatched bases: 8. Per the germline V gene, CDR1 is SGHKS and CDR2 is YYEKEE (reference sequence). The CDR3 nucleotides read TGTGCCAGCAGCCTATTCTTAGCGGGAGGTTACAATGAGCAGTTCTTC. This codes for CASSLFLAGGYNEQFF.

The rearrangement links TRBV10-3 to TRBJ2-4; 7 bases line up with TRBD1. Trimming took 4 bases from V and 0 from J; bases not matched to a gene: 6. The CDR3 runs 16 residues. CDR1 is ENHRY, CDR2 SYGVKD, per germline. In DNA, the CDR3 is TGTGCCATCAGTGCCTTCGGGACAGAAGCCAAAAACATTCAGTACTTC. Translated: CAISAFGTEAKNIQYF.

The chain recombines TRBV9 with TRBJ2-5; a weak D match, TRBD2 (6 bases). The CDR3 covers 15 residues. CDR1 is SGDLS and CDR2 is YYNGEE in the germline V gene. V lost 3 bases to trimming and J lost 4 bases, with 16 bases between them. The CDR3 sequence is CASSGARAGGETQYF. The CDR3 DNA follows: TGTGCCAGCAGCGGTGCCAGGGCCGGGGGAGAGACCCAGTACTTC.

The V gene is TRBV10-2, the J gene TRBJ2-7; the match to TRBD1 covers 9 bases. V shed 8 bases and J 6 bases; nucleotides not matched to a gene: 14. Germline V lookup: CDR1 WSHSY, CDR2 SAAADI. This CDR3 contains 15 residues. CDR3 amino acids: CASSHFRTGEIEQYF. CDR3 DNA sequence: TGCGCCAGCTCCCACTTCCGGACAGGGGAAATCGAGCAGTACTTC.

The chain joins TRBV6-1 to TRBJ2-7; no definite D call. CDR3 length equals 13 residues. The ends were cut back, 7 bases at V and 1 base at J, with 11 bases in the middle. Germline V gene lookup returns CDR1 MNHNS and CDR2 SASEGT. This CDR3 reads CASNSGISYEQYF. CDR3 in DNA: TGTGCCAGCAACTCAGGTATATCCTACGAGCAGTACTTC.

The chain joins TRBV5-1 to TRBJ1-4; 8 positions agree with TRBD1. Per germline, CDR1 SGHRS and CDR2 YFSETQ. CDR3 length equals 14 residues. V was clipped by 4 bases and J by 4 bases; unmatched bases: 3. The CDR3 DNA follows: TGCGCCAGCAGCCTTGGACAGGGTAATGAAAAACTGTTTTTT. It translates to CASSLGQGNEKLFF.